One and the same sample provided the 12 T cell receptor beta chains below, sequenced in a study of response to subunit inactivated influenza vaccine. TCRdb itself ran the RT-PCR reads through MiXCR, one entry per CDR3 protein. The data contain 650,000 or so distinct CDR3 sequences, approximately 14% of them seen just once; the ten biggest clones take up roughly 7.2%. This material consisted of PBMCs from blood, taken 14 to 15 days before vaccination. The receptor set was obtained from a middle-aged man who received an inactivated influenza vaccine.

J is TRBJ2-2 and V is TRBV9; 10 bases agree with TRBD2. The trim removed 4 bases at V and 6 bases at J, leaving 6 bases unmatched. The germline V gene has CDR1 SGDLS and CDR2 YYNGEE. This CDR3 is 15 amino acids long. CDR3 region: CASSISGRLSGELFF. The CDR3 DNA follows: TGTGCCAGCAGCATTAGCGGGAGGTTGTCCGGGGAGCTGTTTTTT.

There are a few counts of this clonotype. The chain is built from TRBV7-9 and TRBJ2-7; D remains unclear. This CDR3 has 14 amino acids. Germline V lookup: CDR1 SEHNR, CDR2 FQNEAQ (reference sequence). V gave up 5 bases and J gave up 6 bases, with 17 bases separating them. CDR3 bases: TGTGCCAGCAGCCCCGGTTTCGAGGACGCCGAGCAGTACTTC. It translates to CASSPGFEDAEQYF.

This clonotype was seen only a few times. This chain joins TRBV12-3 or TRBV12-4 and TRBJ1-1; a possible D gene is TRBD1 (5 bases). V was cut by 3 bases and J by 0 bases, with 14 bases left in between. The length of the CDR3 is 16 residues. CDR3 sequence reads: CASSFGGTDVNTEAFF. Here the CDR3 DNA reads TGTGCCAGCAGTTTCGGGGGGACGGATGTGAACACTGAAGCTTTCTTT.

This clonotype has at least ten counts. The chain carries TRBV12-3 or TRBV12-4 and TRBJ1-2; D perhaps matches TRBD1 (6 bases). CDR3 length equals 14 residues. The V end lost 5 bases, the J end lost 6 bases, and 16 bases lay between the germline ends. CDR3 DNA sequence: TGTGCCAGCAGTCCCCGCACAGGGCTTCATGGCTACACCTTC. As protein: CASSPRTGLHGYTF.

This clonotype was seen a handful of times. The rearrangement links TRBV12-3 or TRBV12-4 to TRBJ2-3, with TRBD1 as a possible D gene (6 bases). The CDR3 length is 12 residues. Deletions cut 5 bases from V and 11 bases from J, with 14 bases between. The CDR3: CASSHRVFGQYF. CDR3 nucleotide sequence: TGTGCCAGCAGTCACAGGGTTTTCGGGCAGTATTTT.

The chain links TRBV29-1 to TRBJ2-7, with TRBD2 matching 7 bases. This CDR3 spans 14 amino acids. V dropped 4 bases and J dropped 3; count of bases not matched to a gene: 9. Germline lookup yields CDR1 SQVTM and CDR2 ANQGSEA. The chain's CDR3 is CSVGASGLLYEQYF. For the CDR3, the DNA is TGCAGCGTTGGGGCTAGCGGACTCCTCTACGAGCAGTACTTC.

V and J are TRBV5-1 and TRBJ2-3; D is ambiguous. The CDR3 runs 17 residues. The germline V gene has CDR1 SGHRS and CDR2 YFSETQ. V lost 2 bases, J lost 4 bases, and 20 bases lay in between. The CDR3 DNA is TGCGCCAGCAGCTTTGGGCTGATCAGAAGGAGCCCAGATACGCAGTATTTT. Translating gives CASSFGLIRRSPDTQYF. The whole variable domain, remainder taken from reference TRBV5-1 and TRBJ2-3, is KAGVTQTPRYLIKTRGQQVTLSCSPISGHRSVSWYQQTPGQGLQFLFEYFSETQRNKGNFPGRFSGRQFSNSRSEMNVSTLELGDSALYLCASSFGLIRRSPDTQYFGPGTRLTVL.

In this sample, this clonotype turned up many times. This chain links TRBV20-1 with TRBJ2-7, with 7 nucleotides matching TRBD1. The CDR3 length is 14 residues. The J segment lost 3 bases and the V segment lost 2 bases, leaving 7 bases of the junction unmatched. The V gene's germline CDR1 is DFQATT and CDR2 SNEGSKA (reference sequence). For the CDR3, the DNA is TGCAGTGCTAGAAACCCCGACAGGGTCTACGAGCAGTACTTC. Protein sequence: CSARNPDRVYEQYF.

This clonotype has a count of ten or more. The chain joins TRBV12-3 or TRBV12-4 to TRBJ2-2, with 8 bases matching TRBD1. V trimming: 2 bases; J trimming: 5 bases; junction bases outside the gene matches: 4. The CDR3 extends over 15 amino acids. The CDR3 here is CASSLRQGATGELFF. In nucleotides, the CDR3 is TGTGCCAGCAGTTTAAGGCAGGGGGCTACCGGGGAGCTGTTTTTT.

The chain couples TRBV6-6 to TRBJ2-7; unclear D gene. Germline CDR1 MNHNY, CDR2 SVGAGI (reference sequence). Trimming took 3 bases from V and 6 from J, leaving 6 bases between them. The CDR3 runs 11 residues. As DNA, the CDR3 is TGTGCCAGCAGTTATGGTACCGAGCAGTACTTC. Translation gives CASSYGTEQYF.

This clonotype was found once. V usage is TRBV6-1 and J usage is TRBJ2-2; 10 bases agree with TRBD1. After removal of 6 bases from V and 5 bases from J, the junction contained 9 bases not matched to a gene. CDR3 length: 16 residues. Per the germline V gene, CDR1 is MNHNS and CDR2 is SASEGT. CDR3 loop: CASRPTGGAKTGELFF. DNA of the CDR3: TGTGCCAGCAGGCCGACAGGGGGCGCAAAAACCGGGGAGCTGTTTTTT.

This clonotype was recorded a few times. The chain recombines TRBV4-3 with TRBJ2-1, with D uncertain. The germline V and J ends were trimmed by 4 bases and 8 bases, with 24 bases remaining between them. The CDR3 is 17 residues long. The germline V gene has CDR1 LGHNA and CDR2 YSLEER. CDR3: CASSPRVALFTTDEQFF. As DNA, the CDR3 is TGCGCCAGCAGCCCTCGGGTGGCACTTTTTACCACGGATGAGCAGTTCTTC.